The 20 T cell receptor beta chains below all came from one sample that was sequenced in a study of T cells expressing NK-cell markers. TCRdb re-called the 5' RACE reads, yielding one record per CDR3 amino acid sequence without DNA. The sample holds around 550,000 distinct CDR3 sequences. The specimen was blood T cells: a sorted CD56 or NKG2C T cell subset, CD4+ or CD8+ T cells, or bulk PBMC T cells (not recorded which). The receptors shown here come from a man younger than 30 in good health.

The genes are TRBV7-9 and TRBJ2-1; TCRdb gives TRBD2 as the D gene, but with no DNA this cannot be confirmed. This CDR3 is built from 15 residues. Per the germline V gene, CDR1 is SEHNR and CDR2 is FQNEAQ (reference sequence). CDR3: CASSLVSSGGGEQFF.

CDR3 amino acids: CASSERGEQFF. This chain joins TRBV6-2 or TRBV6-3 and TRBJ2-1; lacking DNA, the TRBD1 call made by TCRdb goes unchecked. The CDR3 covers 11 residues. The germline gives CDR1 MNHEY, CDR2 SVGEGT.

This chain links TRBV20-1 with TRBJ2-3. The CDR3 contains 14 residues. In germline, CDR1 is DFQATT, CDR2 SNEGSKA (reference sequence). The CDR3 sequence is CSARGVAGLDTQYF.

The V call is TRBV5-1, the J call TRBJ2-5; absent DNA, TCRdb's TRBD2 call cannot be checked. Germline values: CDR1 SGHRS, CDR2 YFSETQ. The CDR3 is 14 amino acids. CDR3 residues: CASSAGSGRETQYF.

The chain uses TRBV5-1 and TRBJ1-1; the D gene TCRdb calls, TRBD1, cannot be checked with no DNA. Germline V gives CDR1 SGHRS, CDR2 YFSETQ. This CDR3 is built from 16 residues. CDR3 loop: CASSQGDRTMNTEAFF.

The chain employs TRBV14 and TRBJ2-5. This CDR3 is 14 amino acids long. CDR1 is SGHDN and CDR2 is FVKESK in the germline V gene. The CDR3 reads CASSHILTTETQYF.

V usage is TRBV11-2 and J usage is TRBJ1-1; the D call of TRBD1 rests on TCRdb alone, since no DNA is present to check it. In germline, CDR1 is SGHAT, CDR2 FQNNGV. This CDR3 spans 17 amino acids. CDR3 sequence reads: CASSLGLAGDSNTEAFF. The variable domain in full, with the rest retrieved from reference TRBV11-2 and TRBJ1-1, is EAGVAQSPRYKIIEKRQSVAFWCNPISGHATLYWYQQILGQGPKLLIQFQNNGVVDDSQLPKDRFSAERLKGVDSTLKIQPAKLEDSAVYLCASSLGLAGDSNTEAFFGQGTRLTVV.

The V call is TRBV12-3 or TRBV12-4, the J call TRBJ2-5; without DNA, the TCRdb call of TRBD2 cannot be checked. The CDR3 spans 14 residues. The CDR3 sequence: CASSPSSGQETQYF.

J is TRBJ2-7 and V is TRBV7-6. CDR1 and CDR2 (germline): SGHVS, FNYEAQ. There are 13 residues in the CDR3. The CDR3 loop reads CASSLQWSYEQYF.

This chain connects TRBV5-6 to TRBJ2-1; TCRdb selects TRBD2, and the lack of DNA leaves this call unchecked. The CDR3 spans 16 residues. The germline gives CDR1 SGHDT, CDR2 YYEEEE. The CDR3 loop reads CASSSVTSGSFYEQFF.

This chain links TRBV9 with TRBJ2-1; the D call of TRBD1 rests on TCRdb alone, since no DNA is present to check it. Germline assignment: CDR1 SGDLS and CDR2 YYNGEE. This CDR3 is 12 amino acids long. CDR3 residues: CASSVGGDEQFF.

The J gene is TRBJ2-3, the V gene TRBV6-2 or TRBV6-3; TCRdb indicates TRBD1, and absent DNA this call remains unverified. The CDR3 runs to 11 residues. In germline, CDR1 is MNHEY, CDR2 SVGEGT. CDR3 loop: CASGPGGTQYF.

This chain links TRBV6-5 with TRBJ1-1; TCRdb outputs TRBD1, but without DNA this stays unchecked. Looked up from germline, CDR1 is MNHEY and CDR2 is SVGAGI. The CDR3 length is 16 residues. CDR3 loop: CASSYSRAYAGTEAFF.

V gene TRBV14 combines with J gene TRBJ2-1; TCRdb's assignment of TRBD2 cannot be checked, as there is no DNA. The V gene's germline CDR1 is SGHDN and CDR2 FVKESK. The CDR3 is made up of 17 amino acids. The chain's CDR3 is CASSQILAPRFYNEQFF.

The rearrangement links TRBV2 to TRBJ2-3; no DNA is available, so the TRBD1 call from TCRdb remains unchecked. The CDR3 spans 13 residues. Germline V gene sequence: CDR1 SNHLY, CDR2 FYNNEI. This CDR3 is CASNWGRSDTQYF.

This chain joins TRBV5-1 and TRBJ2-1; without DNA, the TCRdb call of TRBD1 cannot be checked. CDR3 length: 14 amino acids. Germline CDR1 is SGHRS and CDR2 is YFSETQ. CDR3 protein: CASSFDRNYNEQFF.

CDR3 sequence reads: CASSSDRRENSPLHF. The chain is built from TRBV5-1 and TRBJ1-6; TCRdb selects TRBD1, and the lack of DNA leaves this call unchecked. CDR1 is SGHRS, CDR2 YFSETQ, per germline. The CDR3 consists of 15 residues.

CDR3 amino acids: CASSEARVPDTQYF. The V and J genes are TRBV6-1 and TRBJ2-3; with no DNA, the TCRdb D assignment of TRBD2 cannot be verified. This CDR3 comprises 14 residues. Per germline, CDR1 MNHNS and CDR2 SASEGT.

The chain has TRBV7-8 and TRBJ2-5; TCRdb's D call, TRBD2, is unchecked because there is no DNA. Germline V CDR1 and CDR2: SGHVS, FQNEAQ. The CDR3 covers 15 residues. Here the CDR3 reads CASSREGTRQETQYF. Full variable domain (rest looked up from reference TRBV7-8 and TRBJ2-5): GAGVSQSPRYKVAKRGQDVALRCDPISGHVSLFWYQQALGQGPEFLTYFQNEAQLDKSGLPSDRFFAERPEGSVSTLKIQRTQQEDSAVYLCASSREGTRQETQYFGPGTRLLVL.

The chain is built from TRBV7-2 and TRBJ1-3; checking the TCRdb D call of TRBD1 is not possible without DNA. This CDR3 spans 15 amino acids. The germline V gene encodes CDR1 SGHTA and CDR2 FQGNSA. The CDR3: CASSARPGRRNTIYF.